This T cell receptor beta chain was documented in a study of CD8 T cells in ankylosing spondylitis. This clonotype was detected a few times. It was by quantitative 5'-RACE with molecular barcodes that TCR beta libraries were made. From the 5' RACE reads, TCRdb called clonotypes with MiXCR, one entry per CDR3 protein. The sample consists of hundreds of thousands of distinct CDR3 sequences, 20% of them appearing once. This CDR3 is 13 amino acids long. The ends were cut back, 6 bases at V and 3 bases at J, with 12 bases in the middle. Germline assignment: CDR1 DFQATT and CDR2 SNEGSKA (reference sequence).

Sequenced input: blood, either unsorted or a sorted T cell fraction (not recorded which). This chain uses TRBV20-1 with TRBJ2-1; D unresolved. This receptor was taken from a male donor with ankylosing spondylitis or in good health (not recorded which). CDR3 protein: CSADLVHYNEQFF. DNA for the CDR3: TGCAGTGCGGACCTCGTTCACTACAATGAGCAGTTCTTC.